This is a list of T cell receptor beta chains from one sample in a study of blood T cell repertoires in COVID-19. The method was immunoSEQ multiplex PCR; TCRdb's version includes in-frame clones alone and lacks a portion of them. Altogether some 120,000 clones are present, under 85% being singletons, with the ten largest covering approximately 20%. The sample comprised PBMCs or T cells enriched from blood (not recorded which). These receptors were obtained from a man younger than 45 who had recovered from COVID-19. The CDR3 runs from the conserved cysteine through the conserved F or W. D genes are given only for firm matches. Some rows mark clone size as missing; the rest say once, few, many or name a class of expanded clone.

-	TRBV6-1	-	TRBJ1-5	TGTGCCAGCAGTGAATGGGGGCAGGCCCTCAATCAGCCCCAGCATTTT	CASSEWGQALNQPQHF
-	TRBV7-9	-	TRBJ2-5	TGTGCCAGCAGCTTATCGCGAGGAAAAGAGACCCAGTACTTC	CASSLSRGKETQYF
-	TRBV5-1	-	TRBJ2-3	TGCGCCAGCAGCTTAGCGATCCAGGATACGCAGTATTTT	CASSLAIQDTQYF
TRBD1	TRBV5-6	-	TRBJ2-1	TGTGCCAGCAGCAAGGGACAGGCCAACTACAATGAGCAGTTCTTC	CASSKGQANYNEQFF
TRBD1	TRBV12-5	-	TRBJ1-1	TGTGCTAGTGGTTATACGACAGGGAATGAAGCTTTCTTT	CASGYTTGNEAFF
-	TRBV19	-	TRBJ1-4	TGTGCCAGTTCCCCGACAAGTGCAACTAATGAAAAACTGTTTTTT	CASSPTSATNEKLFF
TRBD1	TRBV3-1/TRBV3-2	-	TRBJ1-2	TGTGCCAGCAGCCAATCCGGGACAGGGTTGTTGCATGGCTACACCTTC	CASSQSGTGLLHGYTF
TRBD2	TRBV3-1/TRBV3-2	once	TRBJ2-5	TGTGCCAGCAGCCAAACGCATGCGGGGGGGAGGGAGACCCAGTACTTC	CASSQTHAGGRETQYF
TRBD1	TRBV3-1/TRBV3-2	-	TRBJ1-5	TGTGCCAGCAGCGTGGGACAGGGGTCACAGCCCCAGCATTTT	CASSVGQGSQPQHF
-	TRBV9	once	TRBJ1-1	TGTGCCAGCAGCGTAGGGACAGCCCGGAGGACTGAAGCTTTCTTT	CASSVGTARRTEAFF
-	TRBV29-1	-	TRBJ2-1	TGCAGCGTTGGCTCAGGCTACAATGAGCAGTTCTTC	CSVGSGYNEQFF
-	TRBV6-5	-	TRBJ1-1	TGTGCCAGCAGTTACACGGCTCGGGGCACTGAAGCTTTCTTT	CASSYTARGTEAFF
TRBD2	TRBV7-9	-	TRBJ2-3	TGTGCCAGCAGCTCGGGACTAGCGGGGGGTAGCACAGATACGCAGTATTTT	CASSSGLAGGSTDTQYF
-	TRBV9	-	TRBJ1-1	TGTGCCAGCAGCGTAGAGGACACCAAGAACACTGAAGCTTTCTTT	CASSVEDTKNTEAFF
TRBD1	TRBV6-5	-	TRBJ2-7	TGTGCCAGCAGTTACGGGGGGACAGGAGATTACGAGCAGTACTTC	CASSYGGTGDYEQYF
TRBD1	TRBV6-5	once	TRBJ1-5	TGTGCCGGCTCCGGACAGGGCAATCAGCCCCAGCATTTT	CAGSGQGNQPQHF
TRBD1	TRBV7-9	few	TRBJ2-7	TGTGCCAGCAGCAGCGGACAGGGGGACTACGAGCAGTACTTC	CASSSGQGDYEQYF
-	TRBV19	-	TRBJ1-1	TGTGCCAGTAGTTCTACCTTGAACACTGAAGCTTTCTTT	CASSSTLNTEAFF
TRBD1	TRBV5-6	-	TRBJ2-3	TGTGCCAGCAGCTTGGGAGGGGGACAGGTTGGGAGCGATACGCAGTATTTT	CASSLGGGQVGSDTQYF
TRBD1	TRBV10-3	-	TRBJ2-1	TGTGCCATCAGTGAGTCTCAGCCGGGACAGGGTTTTGAGCAGTTCTTC	CAISESQPGQGFEQFF
TRBD2	TRBV5-1	-	TRBJ2-4	TGCGCCAGCAGCCCGGGACTAGCGGGAGGAAAAAACATTCAGTACTTC	CASSPGLAGGKNIQYF
TRBD1	TRBV19	-	TRBJ1-5	TGTGCCAGTAGTTCTGGACAGGGTCTCGATCAGCCCCAGCATTTT	CASSSGQGLDQPQHF
-	TRBV7-2	-	TRBJ2-5	TGTGCCAGCAGCCGCTCGGGCGGGGCTCAAGAGACCCAGTACTTC	CASSRSGGAQETQYF
-	TRBV11-3	-	TRBJ2-5	TGTGCCAGCAGTTACAGGGTCGGGGAGACCCAGTACTTC	CASSYRVGETQYF
TRBD1	TRBV19	once	TRBJ1-1	TGTGCCAGTAGTATAGATCGGACAGGGACGAACACTGAAGCTTTCTTT	CASSIDRTGTNTEAFF
-	TRBV3-1/TRBV3-2	-	TRBJ2-3	TGTGCCAGCAGCCCCCGGTCCAGGTGGGCAGATACGCAGTATTTT	CASSPRSRWADTQYF
-	TRBV19	-	TRBJ1-1	TGTGCCAGTAGTTTGGTGGCGAACACTGAAGCTTTCTTT	CASSLVANTEAFF
TRBD2	TRBV2	-	TRBJ2-5	TGTGCCAGCAGTGAACCCCTCGGGAGGGACCAAGAGACCCAGTACTTC	CASSEPLGRDQETQYF
-	TRBV11-2	once	TRBJ2-4	TGTGCCAGCAGCCCTGATAGGGGTTGGGGCATTCAGTACTTC	CASSPDRGWGIQYF
-	TRBV30	-	TRBJ1-1	TGTGCCTGGAGTGTACACAGCCAGAACACTGAAGCTTTCTTT	CAWSVHSQNTEAFF
TRBD1	TRBV10-3	-	TRBJ1-1	TGTGCCATCCGGGACAGGGAGGAGGGCACTGAAGCTTTCTTT	CAIRDREEGTEAFF
-	TRBV5-5	-	TRBJ1-6	TGTGCCAGCAGCTTCAGACAGGTCTATAATTCACCCCTCCACTTT	CASSFRQVYNSPLHF
TRBD1	TRBV9	-	TRBJ2-3	TGTGCCAGCAGCGACGGACAGGTGTCTTTCACAGATACGCAGTATTTT	CASSDGQVSFTDTQYF
TRBD1	TRBV19	few	TRBJ1-1	TGTGCCAGTAGTCCCGGACAGGGCGGTGGGACTGAAGCTTTCTTT	CASSPGQGGGTEAFF
-	TRBV4-1	-	TRBJ2-3	TGCGCCAGCAGCCAGCCACAGTGGTCTGGCACAGATACGCAGTATTTT	CASSQPQWSGTDTQYF
TRBD1	TRBV19	-	TRBJ2-1	TGTGCCAGTAGTATCGCCGAGACAGGGTTCCACTACAATGAGCAGTTCTTC	CASSIAETGFHYNEQFF
-	TRBV11-2	-	TRBJ1-3	TGTGCCAGCAGCTTAGATAAGGGAGGTCCTGGAAACACCATATATTTT	CASSLDKGGPGNTIYF
-	TRBV3-1/TRBV3-2	-	TRBJ2-1	TGTGCCAGCAGCCAGAGAAGACTAGTTTACAATGAGCAGTTCTTC	CASSQRRLVYNEQFF
-	TRBV13	-	TRBJ1-5	TGTGCCAGCAGTCACGGGGGGGGACAGCCCCAGCATTTT	CASSHGGGQPQHF
-	TRBV6-5	-	TRBJ2-6	TGTGCCAGCAGTTACGACAGGAGCTCTGGGGCCAACGTCCTGACTTTC	CASSYDRSSGANVLTF
TRBD1	TRBV20-1	-	TRBJ1-2	TGCAGAGGGACAGGGAACTATGGCTACACCTTC	CRGTGNYGYTF
-	TRBV2	-	TRBJ1-4	TGTGCCAGCAGTAGGGAGCACAGCGAAAAACTGTTTTTT	CASSREHSEKLFF
-	TRBV6-5	-	TRBJ1-5	TGTGCCAGCAGTTACACAGGCCCTTATAGCAATCAGCCCCAGCATTTT	CASSYTGPYSNQPQHF
TRBD2	TRBV19	-	TRBJ2-7	TGTGCCAGTAGTGACGCGGGAGTCTCCTACGAGCAGTACTTC	CASSDAGVSYEQYF
TRBD2	TRBV7-9	-	TRBJ2-7	TGTGCCAGCGGGACTAGCGGGATTGACGAGCAGTACTTC	CASGTSGIDEQYF
-	TRBV7-3	-	TRBJ1-1	TGTGCCAGCAGGAAACCCCACACGAACACTGAAGCTTTCTTT	CASRKPHTNTEAFF
TRBD1	TRBV10-3	few	TRBJ1-2	TGTGCCATCAGTGAGCCTCCGGGGGCTACAGGGGCCCATGGCTACACCTTC	CAISEPPGATGAHGYTF
TRBD1	TRBV7-7	few	TRBJ2-1	TGTGCCAGCAGCTTAGGCCCGGACAGGGCAAATGAGCAGTTCTTC	CASSLGPDRANEQFF
-	TRBV6-4	once	TRBJ1-1	TGTGCCAGCAGCGAGACAGCGAACACTGAAGCTTTCTTT	CASSETANTEAFF
TRBD1	TRBV19	few	TRBJ1-4	TGTGCCAGTTCTGGACAGGGGGCTAATGAAAAACTGTTTTTT	CASSGQGANEKLFF
TRBD1	TRBV27	once	TRBJ1-2	TGTGCCAGCAGTTCCATTACAGGGGTGCGGAGTGGCTACACCTTC	CASSSITGVRSGYTF
-	TRBV5-1	-	TRBJ2-5	TGCGCCAGCAGCAAGGAACCCCCGTCTAGTGTGACCCAGTACTTC	CASSKEPPSSVTQYF
TRBD2	TRBV7-9	-	TRBJ2-1	TGTGCCAGCAGCTTGGTAGCGGGAGGCGTAGTCAATGAGCAGTTCTTC	CASSLVAGGVVNEQFF
-	TRBV5-1	-	TRBJ2-3	TGCGCCAGCAGCTTGGCCGGCGCAGGGCTCACAGATACGCAGTATTTT	CASSLAGAGLTDTQYF
TRBD2	TRBV11-2	few	TRBJ2-7	TGTGCCAGCAGCACGGGGAGGGATAGCTCCTACGAGCAGTACTTC	CASSTGRDSSYEQYF